Shown below are 19 T cell receptor beta chains from a single sample sequenced in a study of PD-L1 blockade in urothelial cancer. Some clones are missing from TCRdb's copy, which holds only in-frame ones; the method was immunoSEQ multiplex PCR. The table records around 66,000 clones, roughly 77% of them present only once. Time point: pretreatment peripheral blood. Sequenced here: PBMCs, sampled around atezolizumab (anti-PD-L1) treatment. These receptors all come from a man aged 70 or older with urothelial cancer.

The CDR3 coding sequence is TGTGCCAGTAGTATTTCCGGGATCCAAGAGACCCAGTACTTC. Translated, it gives CASSISGIQETQYF. V gene TRBV19 combines with J gene TRBJ2-5, with D perhaps matching TRBD2 (5 bases). V lost 3 bases and J lost 1, with 9 bases in between. Germline CDR1 LNHDA, CDR2 SQIVND (reference sequence). The CDR3 length is 14 residues.

The J gene is TRBJ2-4, the V gene TRBV4-3; 9 bases are shared with TRBD1. Germline CDR1 is LGHNA and CDR2 is YSLEER. The CDR3 runs 16 residues. V dropped 3 bases and J dropped 4; count of bases not matched to a gene: 7. In DNA, the CDR3 is TGCGCCAGCAGCCATTTGGACAGGGGCGGGAAAAACATTCAGTACTTC. Translated: CASSHLDRGGKNIQYF.

The chain uses TRBV19 and TRBJ1-5; possibly TRBD1 for D (5 bases). There are 16 residues in the CDR3. Trimming stripped 3 bases from V and 0 bases from J, with 12 bases between. Germline values: CDR1 LNHDA, CDR2 SQIVND (reference sequence). The CDR3 sequence is CASSMEGTNSNQPQHF. CDR3 nucleotide sequence: TGTGCCAGTAGTATGGAGGGGACCAATAGCAATCAGCCCCAGCATTTT. Using reference TRBV19 and TRBJ1-5 for the parts outside the CDR3, the full variable domain is DGGITQSPKYLFRKEGQNVTLSCEQNLNHDAMYWYRQDPGQGLRLIYYSQIVNDFQKGDIAEGYSVSREKKESFPLTVTSAQKNPTAFYLCASSMEGTNSNQPQHFGDGTRLSIL.

The V and J genes are TRBV9 and TRBJ1-2; 7 positions match TRBD1. Looked up from germline, CDR1 is SGDLS and CDR2 is YYNGEE. The CDR3 totals 16 residues. After removal of 3 bases from V and 2 bases from J, the junction contained 10 bases not matched to a gene. The CDR3 loop reads CASSAVPGQRNYGYTF. The CDR3 DNA is TGTGCCAGCAGCGCCGTACCGGGACAGCGAAACTATGGCTACACCTTC. The entire variable domain, with the rest obtained from reference TRBV9 and TRBJ1-2, is as follows: DSGVTQTPKHLITATGQRVTLRCSPRSGDLSVYWYQQSLDQGLQFLIQYYNGEERAKGNILERFSAQQFPDLHSELNLSSLELGDSALYFCASSAVPGQRNYGYTFGSGTRLTVV.

V gene TRBV6-5 combines with J gene TRBJ2-6; D is uncertain. The CDR3 consists of 13 residues. Germline V gene data show CDR1 as MNHEY and CDR2 as SVGAGI. The V gene lost 2 bases and the J gene lost 4 bases, with 3 bases spanning the gap. The CDR3 region has the DNA TGTGCCAGCAGTTACCGGGGGGCCAACGTCCTGACTTTC. Translated: CASSYRGANVLTF.

The rearrangement joins TRBV4-2 to TRBJ2-1; 9 bases map to TRBD2. V was clipped by 4 bases and J by 10 bases; unmatched bases: 14. The CDR3 is made up of 16 amino acids. CDR1 LGHNA and CDR2 YNFKEQ come from the germline V gene. Here the CDR3 reads CASSPRAGGGLKEQFF. Here the CDR3 DNA reads TGTGCCAGCAGCCCGAGGGCGGGAGGGGGGCTCAAGGAGCAGTTCTTC.

The chain is built from TRBV7-2 and TRBJ1-1; D remains ambiguous. Germline V gene sequence: CDR1 SGHTA, CDR2 FQGNSA. The length of the CDR3 is 13 residues. Trimming took 1 base from V and 5 from J, leaving 8 bases between them. The CDR3 region is CASSLVEGTEAFF. The CDR3 DNA follows: TGTGCCAGCAGCTTAGTGGAGGGAACTGAAGCTTTCTTT.

The gene calls are TRBV9 and TRBJ2-2; TRBD1 aligns across 9 bases. The J segment lost 3 bases and the V segment lost 6 bases, leaving 9 bases of the junction unmatched. The germline CDR1 and CDR2 sequences are SGDLS and YYNGEE. This CDR3 is built from 16 residues. This chain's CDR3 is CASTRFGDRDTGELFF. CDR3 DNA sequence: TGTGCCAGCACCCGGTTCGGGGACAGGGACACCGGGGAGCTGTTTTTT.

The chain employs TRBV28 and TRBJ2-7; D is unclear. The germline V and J ends were trimmed by 0 bases and 2 bases, with 5 bases remaining between them. Germline V CDR1 and CDR2: MDHEN, SYDVKM. This CDR3 has 13 amino acids. The CDR3 nucleotides are TGTGCCAGCAGTTTATGGACAACCTACGAGCAGTACTTC. This codes for CASSLWTTYEQYF.

The rearrangement links TRBV18 to TRBJ2-7, with 8 bases aligning to TRBD1. The trim removed 6 bases at V and 0 bases at J, leaving 13 bases unmatched. Germline-derived CDR1 and CDR2 are KGHSH and LQKENI. CDR3 size: 17 residues. CDR3 amino acids: CASSQEQGAVGSYEQYF. The CDR3 DNA sequence: TGTGCCAGCTCCCAGGAGCAGGGGGCGGTTGGCTCCTACGAGCAGTACTTC. Variable domain in full (rest from reference TRBV18 and TRBJ2-7): NAGVMQNPRHLVRRRGQEARLRCSPMKGHSHVYWYRQLPEEGLKFMVYLQKENIIDESGMPKERFSAEFPKEGPSILRIQQVVRGDSAAYFCASSQEQGAVGSYEQYFGPGTRLTVT.

This clone was observed a handful of times. This chain joins TRBV7-9 and TRBJ1-1, with D possibly matching TRBD1 (6 bases). Looked up from germline, CDR1 is SEHNR and CDR2 is FQNEAQ (reference sequence). The CDR3 spans 14 residues. Trimming cost V 1 base and J 6 bases, with 12 bases left between them. The CDR3 sequence: CASSLVQNRAEAFF. The CDR3 DNA is TGTGCCAGCAGCTTAGTCCAAAACAGGGCTGAAGCTTTCTTT.

The V gene is TRBV4-1, the J gene TRBJ2-2; D may be TRBD1 (6 bases). The CDR3 loop spans 17 amino acids. V was clipped by 1 base and J by 1 base, with 13 bases between them. From germline, CDR1 is MGHRA and CDR2 YSYEKL. Here the CDR3 reads CASSQAPGAGNTGELFF. The DNA for the CDR3 is TGCGCCAGCAGCCAAGCGCCAGGGGCGGGGAACACCGGGGAGCTGTTTTTT.

CDR3 protein: CASSFDRVEANVLTF. The CDR3 nucleotides read TGTGCCAGCAGTTTTGACAGGGTGGAGGCCAACGTCCTGACTTTC. V gene TRBV2 combines with J gene TRBJ2-6; 7 bases line up with TRBD1. V lost 5 bases to trimming and J lost 6 bases; unmatched junction nucleotides: 7. Germline lookup yields CDR1 SNHLY and CDR2 FYNNEI. CDR3 length equals 15 residues.

The chain carries TRBV18 and TRBJ2-7; D gene uncertain. The germline V gene encodes CDR1 KGHSH and CDR2 LQKENI. This CDR3 has 12 amino acids. Trimming left V 6 bases short and J 0 bases short, with 6 bases between. This chain's CDR3 is CASSPSSYEQYF. The CDR3 bases are TGTGCCAGCTCTCCTAGCTCCTACGAGCAGTACTTC.

The V gene is TRBV11-1, the J gene TRBJ1-3, with D maybe TRBD1 (5 bases). From germline, CDR1 is SGHAT and CDR2 FQDESV (reference sequence). V lost 5 bases and J 0 bases, leaving 23 bases between the germline ends. The CDR3 loop spans 19 amino acids. The DNA for the CDR3 is TGTGCCAGCAGCCCCAGCAGGGATACCCGATTCGTCTCTGGAAACACCATATATTTT. The encoded protein is CASSPSRDTRFVSGNTIYF.

This clone was detected once. The chain's CDR3 is CASSILVGLAGSNEQFF. As DNA, the CDR3 is TGTGCCAGTAGTATTCTAGTGGGCCTAGCGGGTAGCAATGAGCAGTTCTTC. The chain employs TRBV19 and TRBJ2-1; 8 nucleotides agree with TRBD2. V lost 3 bases, J lost 6 bases, and 13 bases stayed unmatched. Looked up from germline, CDR1 is LNHDA and CDR2 is SQIVND (reference sequence). This CDR3 region has 17 residues.

In this sample, this clone turned up a few times. This rearrangement joins TRBV4-3 to TRBJ1-5, with D perhaps matching TRBD1 (6 bases). CDR3 length: 14 residues. Germline V CDR1 and CDR2: LGHNA, YSLEER. V was shortened by 1 base and J by 5 bases, with 9 bases between the two germline ends. The CDR3 sequence is CASSQGTADQPQHF. CDR3 nucleotides: TGCGCCAGCAGCCAAGGGACAGCGGATCAGCCCCAGCATTTT.

This chain connects TRBV2 to TRBJ2-3; the D is unclear. Trimming cost V 2 bases and J 1 base, with 7 bases left between them. Per germline, CDR1 SNHLY and CDR2 FYNNEI. The CDR3 runs 14 residues. CDR3 coding DNA: TGTGCCAGCAGTGAAATTAGCCGCACAGATACGCAGTATTTT. Residues: CASSEISRTDTQYF.

The V gene is TRBV7-8, the J gene TRBJ1-5; 8 positions agree with TRBD1. With 1 base clipped from V and 4 bases from J, the junction kept 0 bases outside the gene matches. The CDR3 loop spans 14 amino acids. CDR1 is SGHVS, CDR2 FQNEAQ, per germline. CDR3 sequence: CASSLGTGNQPQHF. In nucleotides, the CDR3 is TGTGCCAGCAGCTTAGGGACAGGGAATCAGCCCCAGCATTTT.